This T cell receptor (beta chain) was sequenced in a study of control samples from healthy donors and cancer patients. Some clones are missing from TCRdb's copy, which holds only in-frame ones; the method was immunoSEQ multiplex PCR. The listing records roughly 190,000 clones. The CDR3 extends over 14 amino acids. Trimming stripped 0 bases from V and 4 bases from J, with 9 bases between. Germline V lookup: CDR1 MNHNS, CDR2 SASEGT. This rearrangement joins TRBV6-1 to TRBJ1-1, with D possibly being TRBD1 (6 bases). This receptor was taken from a woman aged 25 to 39 in good health. The sequenced material came from blood. The CDR3 nucleotides read TGTGCCAGCAGTGAAGCAGGGGGTGTCACTGAAGCTTTCTTT. Translated, it gives CASSEAGGVTEAFF.